This T cell receptor beta chain stems from a study of technical replicates of blood from a handful of donors. Between the trimmed V and J ends, which lost 0 bases and 4 bases, there was a span of 15 bases. Germline assignment: CDR1 GTSNPN and CDR2 SVGIG (reference sequence). The CDR3 is 15 residues long. Measured with immunoSEQ multiplex PCR; TCRdb has only the in-frame clones, and not every one. Of 75,000 to 90,000 clones in the sample, 96% were seen once. This clone was seen more than once but under ten times. The specimen sequenced was T cells isolated from PBMCs. The chain has TRBV30 and TRBJ1-1; perhaps TRBD1 as D (5 bases). The receptor was isolated from a human donor in good health. The CDR3 spells CAWSVRIGVSTEAFF. The CDR3 region has the DNA TGTGCCTGGAGTGTAAGGATAGGGGTCTCCACTGAAGCTTTCTTT.